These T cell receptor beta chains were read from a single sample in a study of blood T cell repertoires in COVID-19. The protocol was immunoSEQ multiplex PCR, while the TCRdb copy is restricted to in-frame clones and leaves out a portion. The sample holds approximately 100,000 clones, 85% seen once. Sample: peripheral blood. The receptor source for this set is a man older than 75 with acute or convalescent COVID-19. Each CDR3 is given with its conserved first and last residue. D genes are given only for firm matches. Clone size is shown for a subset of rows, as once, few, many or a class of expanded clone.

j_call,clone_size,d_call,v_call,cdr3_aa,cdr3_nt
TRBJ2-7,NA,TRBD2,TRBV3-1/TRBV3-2,CASSHPTGSGSTEQYF,TGTGCCAGCAGCCACCCCACTGGTAGCGGGAGCACCGAGCAGTACTTC
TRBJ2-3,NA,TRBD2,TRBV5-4,CASSLLAGRGDTQYF,TGTGCCAGCAGCTTGTTGGCGGGGAGGGGAGATACGCAGTATTTT
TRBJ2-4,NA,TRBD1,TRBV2,CASSEVRDRGLLAKNIQYF,TGTGCCAGCAGTGAAGTCCGGGACAGGGGCCTTTTAGCCAAAAACATTCAGTACTTC
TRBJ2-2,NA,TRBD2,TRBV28,CASRPVAGGSGELFF,TGTGCCAGCAGACCAGTCGCGGGAGGTTCCGGGGAGCTGTTTTTT
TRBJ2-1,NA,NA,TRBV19,CASSTPGSSYNEQFF,TGTGCCAGTTCCACACCGGGGAGCTCCTACAATGAGCAGTTCTTC
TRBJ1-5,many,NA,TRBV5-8,CASSRGAKQNQPQHF,TGTGCCAGCAGTCGGGGGGCGAAGCAAAATCAGCCCCAGCATTTT
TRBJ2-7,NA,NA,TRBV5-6,CASSLVQGGAEQYF,TGTGCCAGCAGCTTGGTACAGGGAGGGGCCGAGCAGTACTTC
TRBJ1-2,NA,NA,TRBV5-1,CASSLARSSREVVGYTF,TGCGCCAGCAGCTTGGCCCGTTCGTCCAGGGAGGTAGTCGGCTACACCTTC
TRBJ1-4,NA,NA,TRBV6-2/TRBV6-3,CASSTLLRLSNEKLFF,TGTGCCAGCAGCACCCTCCTGCGGCTGTCTAATGAAAAACTGTTTTTT
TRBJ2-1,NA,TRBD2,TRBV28,CASMGLAGSLSYNEQFF,TGTGCCAGCATGGGACTAGCGGGCAGTCTTTCCTACAATGAGCAGTTCTTC
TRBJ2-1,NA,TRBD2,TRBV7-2,CASSLAGGTYNEQFF,TGTGCCAGCAGCTTAGCGGGAGGGACCTACAATGAGCAGTTCTTC
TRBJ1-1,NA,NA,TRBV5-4,CASSLAAWGDTEAFF,TGTGCCAGCAGCTTGGCCGCGTGGGGGGACACTGAAGCTTTCTTT
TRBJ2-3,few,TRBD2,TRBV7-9,CASSSGTSGRDTQYF,TGTGCCAGCAGCTCAGGGACTAGCGGGAGAGATACGCAGTATTTT
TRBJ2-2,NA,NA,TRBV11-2,CASSQIPGSGELFF,TGTGCCAGCAGCCAAATTCCGGGGTCCGGGGAGCTGTTTTTT
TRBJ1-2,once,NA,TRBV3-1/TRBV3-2,CASSLSGVNYGYTF,TGTGCCAGCAGCCTTTCGGGAGTCAACTATGGCTACACCTTC
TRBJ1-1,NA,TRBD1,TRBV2,CASRGQGVTEAFF,TGTGCCAGCAGGGGACAGGGCGTTACTGAAGCTTTCTTT
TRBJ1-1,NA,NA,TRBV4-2,CASSQDLSGGADWGSTEAFF,TGTGCCAGCAGCCAAGATCTTTCGGGGGGCGCGGATTGGGGGTCCACTGAAGCTTTCTTT
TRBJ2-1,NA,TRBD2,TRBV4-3,CASSPLLAGGGDEQFF,TGCGCCAGCAGCCCACTACTAGCGGGAGGTGGGGATGAGCAGTTCTTC
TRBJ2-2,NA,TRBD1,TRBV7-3,CASSSAAGGGGELFF,TGTGCCAGCAGCTCAGCGGCAGGGGGCGGCGGGGAGCTGTTTTTT
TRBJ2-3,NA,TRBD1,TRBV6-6,CASSGTGSTDTQYF,TGTGCCAGCAGTGGGACAGGGAGCACAGATACGCAGTATTTT
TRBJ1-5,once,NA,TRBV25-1,CASGGQGIDNQPQHF,TGTGCCAGTGGCGGGCAAGGGATCGACAATCAGCCCCAGCATTTT
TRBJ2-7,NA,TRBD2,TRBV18,CASSPPGLAGGYEQYF,TGTGCCAGCTCACCACCAGGACTAGCGGGAGGTTACGAGCAGTACTTC
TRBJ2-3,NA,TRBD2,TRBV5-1,CASSLSGRAGTDTQYF,TGCGCCAGCAGCCTTAGCGGGAGGGCCGGCACAGATACGCAGTATTTT
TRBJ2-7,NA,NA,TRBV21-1,CASREVAGRQSYEQYF,TGTGCCAGCAGGGAGGTAGCGGGACGACAATCCTACGAGCAGTACTTC
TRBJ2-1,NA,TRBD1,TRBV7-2,CASSLDTGGNEQFF,TGTGCCAGCAGCTTAGATACAGGGGGGAATGAGCAGTTCTTC
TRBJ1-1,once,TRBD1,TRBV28,CASRTGGTEAFF,TGTGCCAGCAGAACAGGGGGCACTGAAGCTTTCTTT
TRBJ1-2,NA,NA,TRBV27,CASSLRGANYGYTF,TGTGCCAGCAGTTTACGGGGGGCTAACTATGGCTACACCTTC
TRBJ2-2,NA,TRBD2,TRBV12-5,CASRSELGTSFTGELFF,TGTGCTAGCAGATCTGAACTCGGGACTAGCTTCACCGGGGAGCTGTTTTTT
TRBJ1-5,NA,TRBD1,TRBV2,CASSEGDRESSQPQHF,TGTGCCAGCAGTGAAGGGGACAGGGAAAGCAGTCAGCCCCAGCATTTT
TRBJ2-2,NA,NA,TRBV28,CASSLSGGANTGELFF,TGTGCCAGCAGTTTATCTGGGGGCGCTAACACCGGGGAGCTGTTTTTT
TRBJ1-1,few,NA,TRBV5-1,CASSLGSSEAFF,TGCGCCAGCAGCTTGGGGAGTTCTGAAGCTTTCTTT
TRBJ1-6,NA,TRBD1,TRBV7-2,CASTRGGQGISPLHF,TGTGCCAGCACTAGAGGGGGACAGGGAATTTCACCCCTCCACTTT
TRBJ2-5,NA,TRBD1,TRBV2,CASIPGQGGTLYF,TGTGCCAGCATACCGGGACAGGGGGGTACTTTGTACTTC
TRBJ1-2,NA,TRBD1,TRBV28,CATRPGGSHGYTF,TGTGCCACACGCCCAGGGGGGTCTCACGGCTACACCTTC
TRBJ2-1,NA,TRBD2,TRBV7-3,CASSGSGTGNEQFF,TGTGCCAGCAGCGGTAGCGGGACTGGCAATGAGCAGTTCTTC
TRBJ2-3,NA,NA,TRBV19,CASSSSGASTDTQYF,TGTGCCAGTAGTAGTAGCGGTGCTAGCACAGATACGCAGTATTTT
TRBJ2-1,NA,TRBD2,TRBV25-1,CASSKLAGVNNEQFF,TGTGCCAGCAGTAAACTAGCGGGAGTGAATAATGAGCAGTTCTTC
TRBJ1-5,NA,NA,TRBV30,CAWSGGETGNQPQHF,TGTGCCTGGAGTGGAGGAGAGACAGGCAATCAGCCCCAGCATTTT
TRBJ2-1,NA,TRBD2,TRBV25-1,CASRREGGHNEQFF,TGTGCCAGCAGGCGGGAGGGCGGTCACAATGAGCAGTTCTTC
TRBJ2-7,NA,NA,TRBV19,CASSISPGADYEQYF,TGTGCCAGTAGTATTAGTCCGGGAGCCGATTACGAGCAGTACTTC
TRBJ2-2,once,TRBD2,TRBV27,CASSFNLAGTAGELFF,TGTGCCAGCAGTTTCAACCTAGCGGGGACAGCCGGGGAGCTGTTTTTT
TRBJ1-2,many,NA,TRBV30,CAWNKGMGYGYTF,TGTGCCTGGAATAAGGGGATGGGCTATGGCTACACCTTC
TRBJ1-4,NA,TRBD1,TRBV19,CASSRPWTGTSTNEKLFF,TGTGCCAGTAGCCGACCATGGACAGGAACCTCAACTAATGAAAAACTGTTTTTT
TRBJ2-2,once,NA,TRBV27,CASSYQGRNTGELFF,TGTGCCAGCAGCTATCAGGGGAGGAACACCGGGGAGCTGTTTTTT
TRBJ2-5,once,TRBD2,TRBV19,CASSPSTSGRFETQYF,TGTGCCAGTAGTCCGTCGACTAGCGGGAGGTTTGAGACCCAGTACTTC